Listed below are T cell receptor beta chains from one sample, sequenced in a study of OX40 agonist ivuxolimab in advanced cancers. Sequencing was performed with immunoSEQ multiplex PCR; in TCRdb, only in-frame clones are kept and a portion is missing. This table has fewer than 70,000 clones, 80% to 90% appearing once. The source was CD4+ or CD8+ T cells sorted from blood, collected in a trial of the OX40 agonist ivuxolimab. The source of these receptors is an adult with an advanced solid tumor such as melanoma, head and neck, liver or kidney cancer. CDR3s include the opening cysteine and the closing phenylalanine or tryptophan. Fields, in order: V gene, J gene, clone size, D gene, CDR3 DNA, CDR3 protein. A D gene is named only where the DNA matches it firmly. The listing skips clone size in some rows; elsewhere it reads once, few, many or a size class.

V: TRBV4-3; J: TRBJ2-1; size: NA; D: TRBD2; DNA: TGCGCCAGCAGCCGGAATAGCGGGGGGGCGAAGAATGAGCAGTTCTTC; CDR3: CASSRNSGGAKNEQFF
V: TRBV6-1; J: TRBJ1-5; size: once; D: TRBD1; DNA: TGTGCCAGCAGAGGACAGGGTCGGTGGAATCAGCCCCAGCATTTT; CDR3: CASRGQGRWNQPQHF
V: TRBV11-3; J: TRBJ1-2; size: once; D: NA; DNA: TGTGCCAGCAGCTTAGATGGCCTCAGAGGCTACACCTTC; CDR3: CASSLDGLRGYTF
V: TRBV6-6; J: TRBJ1-1; size: once; D: NA; DNA: TGTGCCAGCAGCCTCAGGACCGGTCCGTCGAACACTGAAGCTTTCTTT; CDR3: CASSLRTGPSNTEAFF
V: TRBV18; J: TRBJ2-5; size: once; D: NA; DNA: TGTGCCAGCTCACCTGTCCCGGGGGAGCAGTACTTC; CDR3: CASSPVPGEQYF
V: TRBV18; J: TRBJ2-7; size: NA; D: NA; DNA: TGTGCCAGCTCACGGAGCACAGGGACAATCTACGAGCAGTACTTC; CDR3: CASSRSTGTIYEQYF
V: TRBV2; J: TRBJ1-1; size: few; D: NA; DNA: TGTGCCAGCATATTAGGACAGCTAAACACTGAAGCTTTCTTT; CDR3: CASILGQLNTEAFF
V: TRBV28; J: TRBJ1-6; size: NA; D: NA; DNA: TGTGCCAGCACAATTAGGGGAAATTCACCCCTCCACTTT; CDR3: CASTIRGNSPLHF
V: TRBV5-1; J: TRBJ2-3; size: once; D: NA; DNA: TGCGCCAGCAGCCGGGACTTATTAACTAGCACAGATACGCAGTATTTT; CDR3: CASSRDLLTSTDTQYF
V: TRBV28; J: TRBJ1-5; size: few; D: NA; DNA: TGTGCCAGCAGTTGGAGCAATCAGCCCCAGCATTTT; CDR3: CASSWSNQPQHF
V: TRBV4-3; J: TRBJ2-5; size: once; D: NA; DNA: TGCGCCAGCAGCCAAGAGCGGGCCGGGGGGCCCCAGTACTTC; CDR3: CASSQERAGGPQYF
V: TRBV19; J: TRBJ2-5; size: NA; D: NA; DNA: TGTGCCAGTAAGTGGCAGGCTCAGTTAGGTGAGCAGTACTTC; CDR3: CASKWQAQLGEQYF
V: TRBV5-1; J: TRBJ1-2; size: NA; D: TRBD1; DNA: TGCGCCAGCAGCTTGGAAGGGACAGGGGTTAACTATGGCTACACCTTC; CDR3: CASSLEGTGVNYGYTF
V: TRBV28; J: TRBJ2-5; size: NA; D: NA; DNA: TGTGCCAGCAGTTCTACAGGTGGTCCGGGAGAGACCCAGTACTTC; CDR3: CASSSTGGPGETQYF
V: TRBV19; J: TRBJ1-3; size: NA; D: NA; DNA: TGTGCCAGTAGTATGGATATCGGAGGGACGGACTCTGGAAACACCATATATTTT; CDR3: CASSMDIGGTDSGNTIYF
V: TRBV6-6; J: TRBJ1-1; size: NA; D: NA; DNA: TGTGCCACCACCGAACTGGCGAACACTGAAGCTTTCTTT; CDR3: CATTELANTEAFF
V: TRBV11-3; J: TRBJ2-2; size: NA; D: NA; DNA: TGTGCCAGCAGCTTAATGGGCACCGGGGAGCTGTTTTTT; CDR3: CASSLMGTGELFF